Below, one TCR beta chain is given with its context. The entry originates in a study of human T cells and chemical hapten exposure. Unique molecular identifiers were linked by the library to individual cDNA molecules. TCRdb ran MiXCR on the RACE reads and lists one entry per CDR3 protein. The table lists about 360,000 distinct CDR3 sequences, around 6.9% of them singletons. This CDR3 has 15 residues. In germline, CDR1 is SGHTA, CDR2 FQGNSA. Trimming left V 5 bases short and J 6 bases short, with 17 bases between. The time point: patch test 1, 2 weeks after DPC sensitization. The treatment here: therapeutic diphenylcyclopropenone sensitization with weekly scalp DPC. Each patch test followed a blood draw.

This sequence originates from a young woman with alopecia areata. Some clones in this sample may be carry-over from other donors' samples. J is TRBJ1-3 and V is TRBV7-2; the D gene is possibly TRBD1 (5 bases). The specimen comprised whole blood, sampled in connection with sensitization to the hapten diphenylcyclopropenone (DPC). DNA of the CDR3: TGTGCCAGCAGCCGGACCGCTGGGGCCCTAAACACCATATATTTT. Protein: CASSRTAGALNTIYF. Supplemented by reference TRBV7-2 and TRBJ1-3, the full variable domain reads GAGVSQSPSNKVTEKGKDVELRCDPISGHTALYWYRQSLGQGLEFLIYFQGNSAPDKSGLPSDRFSAERTGGSVSTLTIQRTQQEDSAVYLCASSRTAGALNTIYFGEGSWLTVV.